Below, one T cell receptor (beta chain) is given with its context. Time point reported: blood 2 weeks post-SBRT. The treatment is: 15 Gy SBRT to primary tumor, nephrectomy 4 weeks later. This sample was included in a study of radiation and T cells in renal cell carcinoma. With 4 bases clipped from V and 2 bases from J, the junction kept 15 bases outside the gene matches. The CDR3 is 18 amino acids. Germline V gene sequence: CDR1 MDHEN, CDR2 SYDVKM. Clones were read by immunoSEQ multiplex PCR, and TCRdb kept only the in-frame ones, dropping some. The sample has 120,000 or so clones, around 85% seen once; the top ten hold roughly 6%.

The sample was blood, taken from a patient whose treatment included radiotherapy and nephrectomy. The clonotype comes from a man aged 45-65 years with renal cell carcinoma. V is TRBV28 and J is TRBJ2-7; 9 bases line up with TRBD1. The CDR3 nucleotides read TGTGCCAGCAGTTCCCACATGGGGAGGGGGACAGGGACCTACGAGCAGTACTTC. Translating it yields CASSSHMGRGTGTYEQYF.